A single sample is the source of the 23 T cell receptor beta chains below, sequenced in a study of Ad26.COV2.S vaccination and SARS-CoV-2 variants. Specified treatment: about 20 received Ad26.COV2.S at low or high dose, single or two shots; about 5 received placebo; per-sample allocation not given. Each sample was drawn 63 days after the first injection (of vaccine or placebo). Assay used: immunoSEQ multiplex PCR; TCRdb lists only in-frame clones, some missing. Seen here are 300,000 to 400,000 clones, roughly nine tenths observed once, and the top ten hold 6.4%. This material consisted of peripheral blood, taken in a trial of Ad26.COV2.S vaccine versus placebo. The receptors were sampled from a person aged 18-60 years who received the Ad26.COV2.S COVID-19 vaccine or a placebo.

This CDR3 is CASSFEGTGLNEQYF. The CDR3 bases are TGTGCCAGCAGTTTTGAGGGGACAGGGTTAAACGAGCAGTACTTC. V is TRBV27 and J is TRBJ2-7, with 9 bases aligning to TRBD1. Per germline, CDR1 MNHEY and CDR2 SMNVEV (reference sequence). The junction had 8 bases not matched to a gene; V was cut back by 3 bases and J by 5 bases. The CDR3 totals 15 residues.

V is TRBV6-5 and J is TRBJ1-1; the D gene is possibly TRBD1 (5 bases). From germline, CDR1 is MNHEY and CDR2 SVGAGI. The CDR3 is made up of 12 amino acids. Between the trimmed V and J ends, which lost 5 bases and 8 bases, there was a span of 12 bases. CDR3 amino acids: CASSQRQNEAFF. Written as DNA, the CDR3 is TGTGCCAGCAGTCAAAGACAGAACGAAGCTTTCTTT.

A few counts support this clone. The chain joins TRBV6-2 or TRBV6-3 to TRBJ2-5, with D possibly matching TRBD1 (6 bases). The germline V and J ends were trimmed by 2 bases and 5 bases, with 12 bases remaining between them. Germline V CDR1 and CDR2: MNHEY, SVGEGT. The CDR3 runs 14 residues. The DNA for the CDR3 is TGTGCCAGCAGTTACCTGGCAGGGGTGGAGACCCAGTACTTC. It codes for CASSYLAGVETQYF.

The V call is TRBV19, the J call TRBJ1-1; D perhaps matches TRBD1 (5 bases). The CDR3 consists of 14 residues. V was pared by 5 bases and J by 0 bases, with 10 bases between. Germline-derived CDR1 and CDR2 are LNHDA and SQIVND (reference sequence). The DNA for the CDR3 is TGTGCCAGTAGTCGCGGGGCCATGAACACTGAAGCTTTCTTT. It codes for CASSRGAMNTEAFF.

This chain uses TRBV14 with TRBJ2-1; D is tentatively TRBD1 or TRBD2 (5 bases each). The CDR3 has 13 residues. Germline CDR1 reads SGHDN; CDR2 reads FVKESK. The germline V and J ends were trimmed by 4 bases and 2 bases, with 6 bases remaining between them. CDR3 amino acids: CASSLGAYNEQFF. The CDR3 DNA is TGTGCCAGCAGCCTGGGGGCCTACAATGAGCAGTTCTTC.

The V gene is TRBV5-1, the J gene TRBJ1-2; 11 nucleotides line up with TRBD1. Trimming took 5 bases from V and 1 from J; bases not matched to a gene: 10. The CDR3 sequence is 17 residues long. From germline, CDR1 is SGHRS and CDR2 YFSETQ. CDR3 DNA sequence: TGCGCCAGCAGGGCTGGACAGGGGGCGCAGAGTAACTATGGCTACACCTTC. As protein: CASRAGQGAQSNYGYTF.

The rearrangement links TRBV10-3 to TRBJ1-4; D gene ambiguous. Between the trimmed V and J ends, which lost 6 bases and 0 bases, there was a span of 8 bases. Looked up from germline, CDR1 is ENHRY and CDR2 is SYGVKD. The CDR3 extends over 14 amino acids. The CDR3 loop reads CAIRQSPTNEKLFF. DNA of the CDR3: TGTGCCATCAGGCAATCGCCAACTAATGAAAAACTGTTTTTT.

The chain carries TRBV4-1 and TRBJ2-3, with TRBD2 matching over 7 bases. V dropped 4 bases and J dropped 1; count of bases not matched to a gene: 8. There are 16 residues in the CDR3. The germline gives CDR1 MGHRA, CDR2 YSYEKL. CDR3 DNA: TGCGCCAGCAGCCCACGGGAGGCCCTTCGCACAGATACGCAGTATTTT. As protein: CASSPREALRTDTQYF.

The rearrangement links TRBV19 to TRBJ1-2; D remains unclear. V was trimmed by 3 bases and J by 2 bases, leaving 10 bases between them. This CDR3 spans 14 amino acids. CDR1 and CDR2 from the germline V gene are LNHDA and SQIVND (reference sequence). Here the CDR3 reads CASSIRGGNYGYTF. The CDR3 bases are TGTGCCAGTAGTATCCGTGGCGGCAACTATGGCTACACCTTC.

The V call is TRBV7-2, the J call TRBJ2-3; D remains unclear. This CDR3 has 11 amino acids. Germline V gene sequence: CDR1 SGHTA, CDR2 FQGNSA. V was trimmed by 2 bases and J by 4 bases, leaving 1 base between them. CDR3 DNA: TGTGCCAGCAGCTTACCAGATACGCAGTATTTT. Its translation: CASSLPDTQYF.

This chain connects TRBV6-5 to TRBJ2-7; D call uncertain. V lost 4 bases to trimming and J lost 3 bases, with 4 bases between them. This CDR3 contains 11 residues. Per germline, CDR1 MNHEY and CDR2 SVGAGI. The chain's CDR3 is CASSLNYEQYF. CDR3 nucleotide sequence: TGTGCCAGCAGTTTAAACTACGAGCAGTACTTC.

The genes are TRBV20-1 and TRBJ2-1, with D unresolved. The germline CDR1 and CDR2 sequences are DFQATT and SNEGSKA (reference sequence). V lost 1 base and J 12 bases, leaving 10 bases between the germline ends. The CDR3 sequence is 11 residues long. The DNA for the CDR3 is TGCAGTGCTAGAGTACCGCCCGCGCAGTTCTTC. This sequence encodes CSARVPPAQFF.

The rearrangement joins TRBV13 to TRBJ2-1, with 12 bases matching TRBD2. The trim removed 1 base at V and 4 bases at J, leaving 2 bases unmatched. The V gene's germline CDR1 is PRHDT and CDR2 FYEKMQ (reference sequence). CDR3 length equals 16 residues. The chain's CDR3 is CASSLVGLAGYNEQFF. In nucleotides, the CDR3 is TGTGCCAGCAGCTTAGTAGGACTAGCGGGATACAATGAGCAGTTCTTC.

The chain uses TRBV7-3 and TRBJ1-2, with D possibly TRBD1 on 6 matching bases. V was cut by 5 bases and J by 6 bases, with 13 bases left in between. CDR1 is SGHTA, CDR2 FQGTGA, per germline. The CDR3 runs to 13 residues. CDR3 nucleotides: TGTGCCAGCAGCCAACAGGGTGTTGATGGCTACACCTTC. This translates into CASSQQGVDGYTF.

The chain links TRBV20-1 to TRBJ1-2; D is ambiguous. CDR3 size: 11 residues. CDR1 is DFQATT, CDR2 SNEGSKA, per germline (reference sequence). Trimming removed 6 bases from V and 3 bases from J, with 8 bases in between. The CDR3 protein is CSALGYYGYTF. CDR3 in DNA: TGCAGTGCCCTGGGTTACTATGGCTACACCTTC.

The V and J genes are TRBV9 and TRBJ2-7; 10 bases line up with TRBD2. CDR1 and CDR2 (germline): SGDLS, YYNGEE. V lost 0 bases to trimming and J lost 0 bases; unmatched junction nucleotides: 3. The CDR3 totals 16 residues. The CDR3 coding sequence is TGTGCCAGCAGCGTAGATCCTAGCGGGAGCTCCTACGAGCAGTACTTC. Protein product: CASSVDPSGSSYEQYF. The variable domain in full, completed from reference TRBV9 and TRBJ2-7, reads DSGVTQTPKHLITATGQRVTLRCSPRSGDLSVYWYQQSLDQGLQFLIQYYNGEERAKGNILERFSAQQFPDLHSELNLSSLELGDSALYFCASSVDPSGSSYEQYFGPGTRLTVT.

The chain is built from TRBV5-4 and TRBJ1-2; 7 nucleotides agree with TRBD1. V lost 5 bases, J lost 6 bases, and 16 bases stayed unmatched. Germline V gene data show CDR1 as SGHNT and CDR2 as YYREEE (reference sequence). CDR3 length equals 16 residues. CDR3 DNA sequence: TGTGCCAGCAGGACGGTGGGGGTACAGGGGATTAATGGCTACACCTTC. It yields the protein CASRTVGVQGINGYTF.

This sequence joins TRBV27 and TRBJ2-7; TRBD2 agrees at 16 bases. In germline, CDR1 is MNHEY, CDR2 SMNVEV (reference sequence). J lost 3 bases, V lost 5 bases, and 4 bases had no gene match. The CDR3 sequence is 16 residues long. Here the CDR3 DNA reads TGTGCCAGCAGTGTCGGGACTAGCGGGAGGGTCTACGAGCAGTACTTC. It translates to CASSVGTSGRVYEQYF.

The chain uses TRBV5-6 and TRBJ1-2; 8 bases are a match to TRBD1. The ends lost 6 bases at V and 3 bases at J; junction bases unmatched: 10. The length of the CDR3 is 15 residues. Germline assignment: CDR1 SGHDT and CDR2 YYEEEE. The CDR3 region has the DNA TGTGCCAGCACCTATTCAGGGGGCGTTGACTATGGCTACACCTTC. Amino acid sequence: CASTYSGGVDYGYTF. The full variable domain, in which reference TRBV5-6 and TRBJ1-2 provide the parts outside the CDR3, is DAGVTQSPTHLIKTRGQQVTLRCSPKSGHDTVSWYQQALGQGPQFIFQYYEEEERQRGNFPDRFSGHQFPNYSSELNVNALLLGDSALYLCASTYSGGVDYGYTFGSGTRLTVV.

The chain has TRBV4-3 and TRBJ1-3; TRBD1 might be the D (5 bases). V was clipped by 3 bases and J by 0 bases, with 12 bases between them. Germline-derived CDR1 and CDR2 are LGHNA and YSLEER. CDR3 length: 16 amino acids. The CDR3 DNA follows: TGCGCCAGCAGCCAGGGGCTTATGGGCTCTGGAAACACCATATATTTT. Residues: CASSQGLMGSGNTIYF.

This clone has just one count. The chain has TRBV12-5 and TRBJ1-3, with D unresolved. The germline V and J ends were trimmed by 0 bases and 0 bases, with 15 bases remaining between them. The germline V gene has CDR1 LGHNT and CDR2 FRNRAP. The CDR3 extends over 18 amino acids. The CDR3 is CASGLVLENLNSGNTIYF. CDR3 DNA sequence: TGTGCTAGTGGTTTGGTACTTGAAAACCTAAACTCTGGAAACACCATATATTTT.

The rearrangement uses TRBV28 and TRBJ1-2, with D unclear. The V gene's germline CDR1 is MDHEN and CDR2 SYDVKM. The CDR3 totals 14 residues. Trimming shortened V by 2 bases and J by 1 base, and 8 bases separated the two germline ends. CDR3 coding DNA: TGTGCCAGCAGTTTACTGAGACTTAACTATGGCTACACCTTC. Amino acid sequence: CASSLLRLNYGYTF.

The chain carries TRBV6-2 or TRBV6-3 and TRBJ1-1, with D uncertain. Germline V lookup: CDR1 MNHEY, CDR2 SVGEGT. The CDR3 covers 16 residues. Trimming removed 6 bases from V and 1 base from J, with 18 bases in between. In DNA form, the CDR3 reads TGTGCCAGCAGCACCCCCACCTCGGGAGCGAACACTGAAGCTTTCTTT. Its protein product is CASSTPTSGANTEAFF.